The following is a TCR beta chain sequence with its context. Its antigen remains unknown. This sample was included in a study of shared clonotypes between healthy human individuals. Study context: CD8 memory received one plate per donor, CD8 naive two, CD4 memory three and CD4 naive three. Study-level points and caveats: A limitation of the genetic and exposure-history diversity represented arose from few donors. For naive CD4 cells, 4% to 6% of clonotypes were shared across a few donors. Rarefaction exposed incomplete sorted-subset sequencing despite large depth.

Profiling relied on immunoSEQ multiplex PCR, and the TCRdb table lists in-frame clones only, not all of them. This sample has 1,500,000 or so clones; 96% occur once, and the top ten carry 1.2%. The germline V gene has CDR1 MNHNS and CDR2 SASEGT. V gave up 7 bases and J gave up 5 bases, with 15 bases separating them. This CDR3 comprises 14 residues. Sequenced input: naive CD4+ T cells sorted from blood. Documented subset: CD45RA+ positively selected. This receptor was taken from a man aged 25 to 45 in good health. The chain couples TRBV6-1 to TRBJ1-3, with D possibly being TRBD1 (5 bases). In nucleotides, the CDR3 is TGTGCCAGCAACGGGGCAGCGGATCGAAACACCATATATTTT. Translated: CASNGAADRNTIYF.